The rows below give T cell receptor beta chains drawn from one sample of a study of blood T cells in healthy people across ages. TCRdb re-called the 5' RACE reads with MiXCR, one entry per CDR3 protein. The data hold some 920,000 distinct CDR3 sequences, with 51% observed a single time. The source material was blood. These receptors were obtained from a woman between 55 and 75 years old in good health. Each CDR3 is given with its conserved first and last residue. Fields, in order: clone size, D gene, V gene, J gene, CDR3 DNA, CDR3 protein. The D gene is left open where the match is weak. Where a row states a size, it is once, few, many or the class of an expanded clone; other rows omit it.

>NA|NA|TRBV20-1|TRBJ2-7
TGCAGTGCTATCACAGGGTTATCGCCCTACGAGCAGTACTTC
CSAITGLSPYEQYF
>NA|TRBD1|TRBV6-6|TRBJ1-1
TGTGCCAGCAGTAAGACAGGGACGGGCGAAGCTTTCTTT
CASSKTGTGEAFF
>few|NA|TRBV7-2|TRBJ1-2
TGTGCCAGCAGCTTGGGACGTCTGGGCTATGGCTACACCTTC
CASSLGRLGYGYTF
>few|NA|TRBV27|TRBJ2-7
TGTGCCAGCAGACGGACGGACCTCTACTACGAGCAGTACTTC
CASRRTDLYYEQYF
>NA|TRBD2|TRBV9|TRBJ2-3
TGTGCCAGCAGCCCCCGGGCGGGAGTGATCGCAGATACGCAGTATTTT
CASSPRAGVIADTQYF
>NA|NA|TRBV20-1|TRBJ2-2
TGCAGTGCTAGAGATTGGGGCGGCCAAGGGGAGCTGTTTTTT
CSARDWGGQGELFF
>NA|TRBD1|TRBV27|TRBJ2-7
TGTGCCAGCAGTTCATGGGGGACAGGGGATCTGTACTTC
CASSSWGTGDLYF
>NA|NA|TRBV28|TRBJ2-3
TGTGCCAGCAGTCCCCCAGATCGGGGCACAGATACGCAGTATTTT
CASSPPDRGTDTQYF
>few|NA|TRBV3-1|TRBJ1-1
TGTGCCAGCAGCCAAGTCTGGAACACTGAAGCTTTCTTT
CASSQVWNTEAFF
>few|NA|TRBV7-2|TRBJ2-7
TGTGCCAGCAGCTTAGGGGGGTCCCAATCCTACGAGCAGTACTTC
CASSLGGSQSYEQYF
>NA|NA|TRBV5-1|TRBJ2-7
TGCGCCAGCAGCTTTACTGGTGAAGGAAGTCGAGGCGAGCAGTACTTC
CASSFTGEGSRGEQYF
>NA|NA|TRBV7-8|TRBJ2-6
TGTGCCAGCAGTTCATCCGATTCTGGGGCCAACGTCCTGACTTTC
CASSSSDSGANVLTF
>NA|NA|TRBV7-2|TRBJ2-3
TGTGCCAGCAGCTTATTCGCCCAGGGAGCAGAGACGCAGTATTTT
CASSLFAQGAETQYF
>once|NA|TRBV25-1|TRBJ2-5
TGTGCCAGCAGTGGCTCAAGGAGTTCCCAGTACTTC
CASSGSRSSQYF
>NA|TRBD1|TRBV7-6|TRBJ2-5
TGTGCCAGCAGTATACAGGGGGCGCGTGAGCAGAACTTC
CASSIQGAREQNF
>NA|NA|TRBV20-1|TRBJ2-3
TGCAGTGCTAATTTACGGATAGATACGCAGTATTTT
CSANLRIDTQYF
>once|TRBD2|TRBV27|TRBJ2-1
TGTGCCAGCAGTTTATCTGGCCCTCTAGCGGGTCATAATGAGCAGTTCTTC
CASSLSGPLAGHNEQFF
>NA|TRBD1|TRBV29-1|TRBJ2-1
TGCAGCGTCGGACAGGGATGGGATGAGCAGTTCTTC
CSVGQGWDEQFF
>NA|TRBD1|TRBV6-5|TRBJ2-7
TGTGCCAGCAGTGTACGCGACAGGGCAGTGTCCGGGACCAGCCGCGAGCAGTACTTC
CASSVRDRAVSGTSREQYF
>NA|TRBD2|TRBV9|TRBJ2-6
TGTGCCAGCAGCGCCCCGACTAGCGGGAGAGGTTCTGGGGCCAGCGTCCTGACTTTC
CASSAPTSGRGSGASVLTF
>NA|NA|TRBV5-1|TRBJ2-7
TGCGCCAGCAGCCGCGATGACAGATCCTACGAGCAGTACTTC
CASSRDDRSYEQYF
>NA|NA|TRBV20-1|TRBJ2-7
TGCAGTGCTAGCGGGAGAGTAGACGAGCAGTACTTC
CSASGRVDEQYF
>NA|TRBD2|TRBV6-1|TRBJ2-5
TGTACCAGCAGTGATCAGGGACTAGCGGGAGAGACCCAGTACTTC
CTSSDQGLAGETQYF
>few|NA|TRBV6-5|TRBJ2-7
TGTGCCAGCAGTACTCGGACTACCCTGTACTTC
CASSTRTTLYF
>few|NA|TRBV10-3|TRBJ2-3
TGTGCCATCAGTGAGTCTAGGGGACCGTACACAGATACGCAGTATTTT
CAISESRGPYTDTQYF
>NA|NA|TRBV14|TRBJ1-6
TGTGCCAGCAGCCCGGTGATGGGCGATTCACCCCTCCACTTT
CASSPVMGDSPLHF
>NA|NA|TRBV28|TRBJ2-6
TGTGCCAGCAGTTTATGGCGCGACTCTGGGGCCAACGTCCCGACTTTC
CASSLWRDSGANVPTF
>few|NA|TRBV2|TRBJ1-1
TGTGCCAGCAGTGTTTTGTCTGAAGCTTTCTTT
CASSVLSEAFF